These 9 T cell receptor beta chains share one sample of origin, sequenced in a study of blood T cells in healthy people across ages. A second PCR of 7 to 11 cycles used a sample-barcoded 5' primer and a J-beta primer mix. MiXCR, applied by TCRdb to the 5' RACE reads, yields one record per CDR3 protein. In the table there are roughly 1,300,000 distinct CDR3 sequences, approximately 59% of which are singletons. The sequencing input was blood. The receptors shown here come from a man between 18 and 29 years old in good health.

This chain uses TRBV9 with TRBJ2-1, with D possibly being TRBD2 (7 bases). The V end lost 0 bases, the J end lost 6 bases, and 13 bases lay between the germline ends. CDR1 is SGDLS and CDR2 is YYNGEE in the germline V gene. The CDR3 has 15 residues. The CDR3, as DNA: TGTGCCAGCAGCGTAGGGGACGGGGGGCTCAATGAGCAGTTCTTC. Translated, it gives CASSVGDGGLNEQFF.

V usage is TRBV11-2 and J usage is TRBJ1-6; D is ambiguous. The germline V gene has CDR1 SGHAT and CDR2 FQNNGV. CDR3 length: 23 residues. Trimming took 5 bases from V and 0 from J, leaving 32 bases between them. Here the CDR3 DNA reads TGTGCCAGCAGCAGGAGGACCTTGCCTCCGACCCGGCCGGGCCCCTCCTATAATTCACCCCTCCACTTT. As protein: CASSRRTLPPTRPGPSYNSPLHF.

CDR3 DNA sequence: TGTGCCAGCAGTTACTCCGGGACCTCCCTTTATGGCTACACCTTC. It yields the protein CASSYSGTSLYGYTF. V is TRBV6-5 and J is TRBJ1-2; maybe TRBD1 (5 bases). The CDR3 consists of 15 residues. The germline V and J ends were trimmed by 0 bases and 5 bases, with 13 bases remaining between them. Germline values: CDR1 MNHEY, CDR2 SVGAGI.

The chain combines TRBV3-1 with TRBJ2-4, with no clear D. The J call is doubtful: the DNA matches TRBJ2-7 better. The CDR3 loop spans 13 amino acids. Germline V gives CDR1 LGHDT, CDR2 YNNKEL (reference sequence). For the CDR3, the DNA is TGTGCCAGCAGGGGGTCCCAACATTACGAGCAGTACTTC. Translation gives CASRGSQHYEQYF.

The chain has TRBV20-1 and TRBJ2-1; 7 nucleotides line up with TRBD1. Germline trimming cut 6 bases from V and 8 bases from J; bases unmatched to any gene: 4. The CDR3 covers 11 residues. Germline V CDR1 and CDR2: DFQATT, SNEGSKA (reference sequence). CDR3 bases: TGCAGTGCCTACAGGGGAGATGAGCAGTTCTTC. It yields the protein CSAYRGDEQFF.

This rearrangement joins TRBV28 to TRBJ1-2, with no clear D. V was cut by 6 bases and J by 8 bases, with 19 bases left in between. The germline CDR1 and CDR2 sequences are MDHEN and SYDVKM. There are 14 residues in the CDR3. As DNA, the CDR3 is TGTGCCAGCAGAAGGGATTATGGGTCTGAAGGCTACACCTTC. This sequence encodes CASRRDYGSEGYTF.

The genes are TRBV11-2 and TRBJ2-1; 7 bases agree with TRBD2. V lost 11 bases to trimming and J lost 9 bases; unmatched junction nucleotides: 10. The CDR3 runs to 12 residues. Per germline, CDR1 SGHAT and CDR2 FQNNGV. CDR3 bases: TGTGCCTATGGCGGGGGAGCGGGTGAGCAGTTCTTC. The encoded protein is CAYGGGAGEQFF.

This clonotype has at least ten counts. The DNA for the CDR3 is TGCGCCAGCCGGGACGTTAATAGCAATCAGCCCCAGCATTTT. It codes for CASRDVNSNQPQHF. The V gene is TRBV4-1, the J gene TRBJ1-5; weak D call: TRBD1 (5 bases). CDR3 length: 14 amino acids. Germline-derived CDR1 and CDR2 are MGHRA and YSYEKL. Trimming removed 8 bases from V and 0 bases from J, with 11 bases in between.

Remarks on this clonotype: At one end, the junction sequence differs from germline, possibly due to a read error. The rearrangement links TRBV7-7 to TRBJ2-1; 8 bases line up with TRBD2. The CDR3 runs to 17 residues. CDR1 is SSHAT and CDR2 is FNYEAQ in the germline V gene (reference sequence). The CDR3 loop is CASSLLARGGLGDEQFF. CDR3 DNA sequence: TGTGCTAGCAGCTTATTGGCTCGGGGGGGCCTAGGGGATGAGCAGTTCTTC.